This TCR beta chain was sequenced in a study of T cells in Graves' hyperthyroidism and ophthalmopathy. Whole-study findings and limits: Blood also carried most thyroid clonotypes expanded above 0.001.

Those with hyperthyroidism were 18 to 65 years old, newly diagnosed, and ill for under 2 months. Blood was sampled at initial diagnosis of hyperthyroidism, prior to onset of any ophthalmopathy symptoms. Amplified TCR beta CDR3 regions came from RNA transcripts. First-round RT-PCR of the TCR CDR3 relied on the HTBI primer set. TCRdb independently ran MiXCR on the multiplex PCR reads; one entry per CDR3 protein. The sample holds under 300,000 distinct CDR3 sequences; 20% to 25% are singletons and the top ten take about 30%. V shed 4 bases and J shed 5 bases, with 14 bases lying between them. Germline CDR1 and CDR2: KGHSH and LQKENI. This CDR3 has 14 residues. This clonotype was picked up many times. Antigen specificity is unknown.

The sequencing sample was made of blood. The chain couples TRBV18 to TRBJ2-5, with D possibly matching TRBD1 (6 bases). The source of this sequence is a man between 35 and 55 years old with Graves' hyperthyroidism that later progressed to Graves' ophthalmopathy. The CDR3, as DNA: TGTGCCAGCTCACGGTCTTCTAGGGGGGAGACCCAGTACTTC. Amino acid sequence: CASSRSSRGETQYF. Based on the CDR3 plus reference TRBV18 and TRBJ2-5, the full variable domain is NAGVMQNPRHLVRRRGQEARLRCSPMKGHSHVYWYRQLPEEGLKFMVYLQKENIIDESGMPKERFSAEFPKEGPSILRIQQVVRGDSAAYFCASSRSSRGETQYFGPGTRLLVL.